This TCR beta chain appears in the sequencing data of a study of T cell changes during pregnancy in multiple sclerosis. Germline assignment: CDR1 SGDLS and CDR2 YYNGEE. This CDR3 is built from 14 residues. Sequenced by immunoSEQ multiplex PCR; TCRdb stores in-frame clones only, minus some. The top ten clones hold roughly 2.1% of a sample with roughly 93,000 clones, 92% of them seen once. The V gene is TRBV9, the J gene TRBJ2-5; 7 positions match TRBD1. The better agreement between TRBJ2-7 and the DNA end casts doubt on the J call. The TCR sequence derives from a female donor in good health, enrolled as a control in a pregnancy study. This specimen was peripheral blood, taken after pregnancy. The CDR3 coding sequence is TGTGCCAGCAGCGTAGTTGACAGGGCGGGCGAGCAGTACTTC. Residues: CASSVVDRAGEQYF.